Below, one T cell receptor (beta chain) is given with its context. The target antigen is unknown. The data are from a study of metastatic and nonmetastatic thyroid tumors. Study as a whole: Peripheral blood and tumor or nodule samples from malignant and benign thyroid patients were compared. Whole-study findings and limits: It was reported that TCR beta diversity was significantly higher in malignant thyroid tumors than benign nodules, in blood and tumor.

Thyroid surgery was preceded by no treatment in any patient. In the authors' workflow: To classify distant metastasis in papillary thyroid cancer, a model was built from CDR3 differences across clinicopathological groups. TCRdb re-called the PCR reads via MiXCR. These V and J calls rely on TCRdb rather than the paper's analysis. The sample yields 15,000 to 20,000 clones, approximately 25% seen once. The sequencing input was adjacent normal tissue. The TCR was taken from a female donor with papillary thyroid cancer or a benign thyroid nodule (not recorded which). Some clones in this sample may be carry-over from other donors' samples.

The CDR3 nucleotides are TGTGCCAGTAGTAATGTAGCGGGAGGGGGTGGTGAGCAGTTCTTC. It specifies CASSNVAGGGGEQFF. This sequence joins TRBV19 and TRBJ2-1; 11 bases are shared with TRBD2. The CDR3 extends over 15 amino acids. Germline V gene sequence: CDR1 LNHDA, CDR2 SQIVND (reference sequence). Trimming took 4 bases from V and 9 from J; bases not matched to a gene: 8.